This T cell receptor beta chain was identified during a study of naive and memory T cell subsets. Overall study findings and caveats: The power law exponent of TCR abundance differed between naive and memory cells. Over 95% of naive TCR sequences appeared only once after error correction, unlike memory subsets. From naive to CM, EM and EMRA, diversity decreased and Gini increased. Naive repertoires, especially CD8, held a few larger clonotypes, possibly memory cells re-expressing CD45RA.

Cells stained for CD3, CD4, CD8, CD45RA and CD27 were sorted into four subsets. This clonotype was seen many times. The antigen remains undetermined. Germline V CDR1 and CDR2: DFQATT, SNEGSKA (reference sequence). The CDR3 totals 15 residues. The J segment lost 1 base and the V segment lost 5 bases, leaving 6 bases of the junction unmatched. Both TRBC1 and TRBC2 were covered by a beta constant-region primer of two equimolar oligonucleotides. Nested alpha and beta constant-region primers with the SP2 primer drove four PCR rounds on ligated cDNA. MiXCR was run by TCRdb on the UMI-ligation and nested PCR reads, yielding one entry per CDR3 protein. The sample has over 80,000 distinct CDR3 sequences; about 11% are singletons.

The chain couples TRBV20-1 to TRBJ2-3; 10 nucleotides agree with TRBD2. The receptor's source is a human donor in good health. Sequencing used naive CD4+ T cells from blood. The CDR3 region is CSASTGTSGTDTQYF. The CDR3 DNA is TGCAGTGCTTCCACCGGGACTAGCGGCACAGATACGCAGTATTTT.